Listed below are T cell receptor beta chains from one sample, sequenced in a study of cytomegalovirus exposure and HLA in healthy donors. The method was immunoSEQ multiplex PCR; TCRdb's version includes in-frame clones alone and lacks a portion of them. The sample contains about 160,000 clones, 80% of which appear only once. The sample consisted of PBMCs. The receptors were sampled from a man under 40 in good health and CMV-seronegative. Each CDR3 is given with its conserved first and last residue. The D gene is left open where the match is weak. Expanded clones are given a class, and other clones once, few, many or no size at all.

CDR3 DNA | CDR3 protein | J gene | V gene | clone size | D gene
TGCAGCGCCCAGGAGGTCGGGGAGCTGTTTTTT | CSAQEVGELFF | TRBJ2-2 | TRBV29-1 | . | .
TGTGCCAGTAGTTCATCAACAGGGTCCGGGGAGCTGTTTTTT | CASSSSTGSGELFF | TRBJ2-2 | TRBV19 | . | .
TGTGCCAGCAGCCCTCTCCCCCAGGGGAACTATGGCTACACCTTC | CASSPLPQGNYGYTF | TRBJ1-2 | TRBV9 | once | .
TGTGCCAGCAGACCCAGCGGGGGGGCTGGAGAGACCCAGTACTTC | CASRPSGGAGETQYF | TRBJ2-5 | TRBV6-6 | . | TRBD2
TGTGCCAGCAGCTTAGGTAGGGGATTATCGGAAGGCTACACCTTC | CASSLGRGLSEGYTF | TRBJ1-2 | TRBV7-9 | . | .
TGCGCCAGCAGACTAGCGGGGGGGCAAAATGTGCAGTTCTTC | CASRLAGGQNVQFF | TRBJ2-1 | TRBV5-1 | . | TRBD2
TGTGCCACCAGCAGAGATACCGGGGGGCCCTACGAGCAGTACTTC | CATSRDTGGPYEQYF | TRBJ2-7 | TRBV15 | . | .
TGCAGCGTTTACAGGGAAGCCAGCGAGCAGTACTTC | CSVYREASEQYF | TRBJ2-7 | TRBV29-1 | . | .
TGTGCCAGCAGCTTGGAGGGGAGAGGGGGCAGTTATGACACTGAAGCTTTCTTT | CASSLEGRGGSYDTEAFF | TRBJ1-1 | TRBV5-6 | . | TRBD1
TGTGCCAGCAGCTATGGACAGCGCACAGATACGCAGTATTTT | CASSYGQRTDTQYF | TRBJ2-3 | TRBV6-5 | . | .
TGCGCCAGCAGCCAACTACGACTGCATGGCTCCTACAATGAGCAGTTCTTC | CASSQLRLHGSYNEQFF | TRBJ2-1 | TRBV5-1 | . | .
TGTGCCAGCACGTTAGCGGGCTACAATGAGCAGTTCTTC | CASTLAGYNEQFF | TRBJ2-1 | TRBV13 | . | TRBD2
TGCGCCAGCAGCTTGTGGACGGGGGAAAAACTGTTTTTT | CASSLWTGEKLFF | TRBJ1-4 | TRBV5-1 | once | .
TGTGCCAGCAGCCGAGGACAGGAATGGGTTGGCTACACCTTC | CASSRGQEWVGYTF | TRBJ1-2 | TRBV28 | . | TRBD1
TGTGCCTGGAGTGGTGCCCCCGGGGCCTACGAGCAGTACTTC | CAWSGAPGAYEQYF | TRBJ2-7 | TRBV30 | few | .
TGTGCCAGCAGCTTAACGGGGGGGCAAAGCGGGGAGCTGTTTTTT | CASSLTGGQSGELFF | TRBJ2-2 | TRBV7-3 | . | .
TGCAGCGTTCGGGAGGTGAACACTGAAGCTTTCTTT | CSVREVNTEAFF | TRBJ1-1 | TRBV29-1 | . | .
TGTGCCAGCAGTTTGGCGGGAGGTAACAATGAGCAGTTCTTC | CASSLAGGNNEQFF | TRBJ2-1 | TRBV28 | . | TRBD2
TGTGCCAGCAGCGTCGGGACAGATACAGATACGCAGTATTTT | CASSVGTDTDTQYF | TRBJ2-3 | TRBV7-3 | . | TRBD1